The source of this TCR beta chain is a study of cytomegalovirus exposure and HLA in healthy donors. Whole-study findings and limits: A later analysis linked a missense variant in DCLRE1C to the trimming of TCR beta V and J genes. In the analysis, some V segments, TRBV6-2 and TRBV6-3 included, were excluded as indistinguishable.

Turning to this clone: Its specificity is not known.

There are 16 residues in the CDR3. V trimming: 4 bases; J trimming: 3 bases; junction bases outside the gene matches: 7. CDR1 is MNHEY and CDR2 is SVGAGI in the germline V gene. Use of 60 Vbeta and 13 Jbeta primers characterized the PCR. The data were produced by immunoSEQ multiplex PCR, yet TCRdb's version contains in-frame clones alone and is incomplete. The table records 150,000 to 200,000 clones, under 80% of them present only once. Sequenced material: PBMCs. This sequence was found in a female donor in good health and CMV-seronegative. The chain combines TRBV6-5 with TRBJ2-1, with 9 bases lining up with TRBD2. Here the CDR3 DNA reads TGTGCCAGCAGTTCCACTCTAGCGGGGTTCTACAATGAGCAGTTCTTC. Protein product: CASSSTLAGFYNEQFF.